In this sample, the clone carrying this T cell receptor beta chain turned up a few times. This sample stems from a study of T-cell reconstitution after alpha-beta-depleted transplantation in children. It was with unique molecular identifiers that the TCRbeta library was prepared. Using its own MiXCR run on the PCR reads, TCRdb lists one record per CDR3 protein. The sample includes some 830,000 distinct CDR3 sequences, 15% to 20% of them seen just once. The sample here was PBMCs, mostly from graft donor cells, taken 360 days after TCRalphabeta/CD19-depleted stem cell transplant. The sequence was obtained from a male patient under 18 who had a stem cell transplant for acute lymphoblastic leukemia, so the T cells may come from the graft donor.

The CDR3 spells CATSRRTSGKDTQYF. The CDR3 bases are TGTGCCACCAGCAGAAGGACTAGCGGGAAAGATACGCAGTATTTT. V is TRBV15 and J is TRBJ2-3; TRBD2 matches at 12 bases. The CDR3 is 15 amino acids. Per germline, CDR1 LNHNV and CDR2 YYDKDF (reference sequence). V lost 2 bases and J lost 5; bases outside the gene matches: 2.